Listed below are T cell receptor beta chains from one sample, sequenced in a study of blood T cell repertoires in COVID-19. The data were produced by immunoSEQ multiplex PCR, yet TCRdb's version contains in-frame clones alone and is incomplete. Of 170,000 or so clones listed, 85% to 90% are singletons. The sample taken for sequencing was peripheral blood. These receptors all come from a man aged 40-49 years with active or convalescent COVID-19. Both conserved end residues are trimmed from each CDR3. Each record gives: V gene, CDR3 protein.

TRBV5-8,ASSLETLAF
TRBV5-1,ASSPTGGGGELF
TRBV11-2,ASSHRGNTEAF
TRBV6-2/TRBV6-3,ASSYTAFMNTEAF
TRBV13,ASSFGQGVDTQY
TRBV9,ASSSGQGSYNEQF
TRBV27,ASRTGTGRNGYT
TRBV9,ASSDYSGNTIY
TRBV7-2,ASSAGVTGSYNEQF
TRBV18,ASSPGQGGGYT
TRBV27,ASNPSGGEGVTDTQY
TRBV7-9,ASSRTGFNHPSTDTQY
TRBV28,ASSQMGQDGNTIY
TRBV7-9,ASSPDRGAGYT
TRBV6-4,ASRGQGPPQH
TRBV28,ASSLYRGDVSNQPQH
TRBV30,AWHLEQESTDTQY
TRBV5-1,ASSSVAGAPNTGELF
TRBV30,AWTGTGPTEAF
TRBV7-7,ASSETGGPGELF
TRBV4-1,ASSQDTGTDYQPQH
TRBV10-1,AGHGWTRSFYEQY
TRBV19,ASSIDREQPQH
TRBV4-3,ASSQGTHYGYT
TRBV11-1,ASSLDGSYGELF
TRBV6-5,ASRGRGWGPQH
TRBV5-1,ASSWGDYEQY
TRBV7-9,ASSPSGGAPGELF
TRBV4-1,ASSQKTGWLPSGGENEQF
TRBV3-1/TRBV3-2,ASSNGQNSGNTIY
TRBV5-1,ASRGQLSGNTIY
TRBV7-2,ASSSGTGYGNTIY
TRBV3-1/TRBV3-2,ASSQGQGSYT
TRBV28,ASSFGGMGYT
TRBV6-1,ASSEQGQGGNSPLH
TRBV5-8,ASSLGSTPGALDTDTQY
TRBV3-1/TRBV3-2,ASSPGQNNSPLH
TRBV4-1,ASSQAGQGVYEQY
TRBV7-2,ASSRTLLTSGGAGTQY
TRBV4-1,ASSPPGWRNTEAF
TRBV7-8,ASSLSGGSDTQY
TRBV4-1,ASSQETSGVVGELF
TRBV27,ASSAGTSGYNEQF
TRBV6-1,ASSEDRRDTQY
TRBV13,ASSLSRNEQY
TRBV23-1,ASSQDGRGPGYT
TRBV15,ATSNPSTGPNEKLF
TRBV30,AWAGQGNQPQH
TRBV6-6,ASSYARGGETQY
TRBV29-1,SVVADNYEQY
TRBV7-9,ASSLAGAGNTIY
TRBV19,ASSIAGGIQETQY
TRBV6-1,ASSEAGWGLF
TRBV7-9,ASSADRTGQPLSPLH
TRBV6-5,ASSYSWTSTGGELF
TRBV7-3,ASSVSGGTQETQY
TRBV6-1,ASSEAYRSNTEAF
TRBV5-5,ASSPGLAGTGELF
TRBV30,AWNRGPIGYT